This record concerns one TCR beta chain sequence. What it binds is unknown. V was pared by 5 bases and J by 5 bases, with 9 bases of the junction left unmatched. The CDR3 length is 18 residues. Germline V gene sequence: CDR1 SEHNR, CDR2 FQNEAQ (reference sequence). This record comes from a study of regulatory T cells in long-lasting Graves disease. The sample's time point: newly diagnosed GD, antithyroid drugs for less than 3 months. With RNA extracted from PBMCs as input, the TCR library was made. TCR beta libraries were built with iRepertoire HTBI primers and Arm-PCR of CDR3 regions. TCRdb re-called the multiplex PCR reads with MiXCR, one entry per CDR3 protein. Found here are hundreds of thousands of distinct CDR3 sequences, approximately 15% of them singletons; the top ten hold about 7.8%. General study findings and limits: TCR diversity in persistent Graves' patients was below that of newly diagnosed ones.

The data also belong to a second study, concerning T cells in Graves' hyperthyroidism and ophthalmopathy. That work adds: The hyperthyroidism patients had all been newly diagnosed, and their disease duration was under 2 months. Their ages ranged from 18 to 65 years.

V is TRBV7-9 and J is TRBJ2-2, with 15 bases aligning to TRBD2. The sequence came from a woman in her thirties or forties with Graves disease. The sample was peripheral blood mononuclear cells (PBMCs), taken at new diagnosis, from a patient treated with antithyroid drugs. CDR3 sequence (DNA): TGTGCCAGCAGCGCACCGGGACTAGCGGGAGGAGGGACCGGGGAGCTGTTTTTT. Its translation: CASSAPGLAGGGTGELFF.